These T cell receptor beta chains were read from a single sample in a study of T cells in Graves' hyperthyroidism and ophthalmopathy. TCRdb analysed the multiplex PCR reads with MiXCR anew, one entry per CDR3 protein. Among some 210,000 distinct CDR3 sequences listed, more than 15% were seen once. Sequences were obtained from blood. These receptors all come from a man aged 45 to 65 with Graves' hyperthyroidism. CDR3s leave out the opening cysteine and the closing phenylalanine or tryptophan. The D gene is left open where the match is weak. Size tells how often a clone was seen (once, few, many) or the class of an expanded clone, and some rows leave it out.

CDR3 protein: ASSRVDEQF
clone size: many
V gene: TRBV11-2
D gene: NA
CDR3 length: 9

CDR3 protein: ASSPSSGQSYEQY
clone size: NA
V gene: TRBV4-1
D gene: NA
CDR3 length: 13

CDR3 protein: ASSQGGDTEAF
clone size: many
V gene: TRBV18
D gene: NA
CDR3 length: 11

CDR3 protein: ASSLRLLRGRLDSPLH
clone size: NA
V gene: TRBV27
D gene: NA
CDR3 length: 16

CDR3 protein: ASPGTSGRYPSNEQF
clone size: few
V gene: TRBV27
D gene: TRBD2
CDR3 length: 15

CDR3 protein: ASSLRTSGGTGELF
clone size: many
V gene: TRBV7-8
D gene: TRBD2
CDR3 length: 14

CDR3 protein: ASSPGPLGTEAF
clone size: NA
V gene: TRBV5-7
D gene: NA
CDR3 length: 12

CDR3 protein: ASSSTAGQGANIQY
clone size: NA
V gene: TRBV18
D gene: TRBD1
CDR3 length: 14

CDR3 protein: ASSEWAGAYGYT
clone size: NA
V gene: TRBV6-1
D gene: NA
CDR3 length: 12

CDR3 protein: ASSQRDRGYEQY
clone size: many
V gene: TRBV3-1
D gene: TRBD1
CDR3 length: 12

CDR3 protein: ASSEQPDTQY
clone size: many
V gene: TRBV2
D gene: NA
CDR3 length: 10

CDR3 protein: ASSEESGPTTYNIQY
clone size: many
V gene: TRBV2
D gene: NA
CDR3 length: 15

CDR3 protein: ASSFTGQAGDTDTQY
clone size: many
V gene: TRBV13
D gene: NA
CDR3 length: 15

CDR3 protein: ASRLVAGLADTQY
clone size: many
V gene: TRBV6-1
D gene: TRBD2
CDR3 length: 13

CDR3 protein: SARWHITDTQY
clone size: many
V gene: TRBV20-1
D gene: NA
CDR3 length: 11

CDR3 protein: ATSRVVADTQY
clone size: NA
V gene: TRBV15
D gene: NA
CDR3 length: 11

CDR3 protein: ASSLGSGSRPEQY
clone size: NA
V gene: TRBV7-9
D gene: TRBD2
CDR3 length: 13

CDR3 protein: SADRGRASYNEQF
clone size: many
V gene: TRBV29-1
D gene: TRBD1
CDR3 length: 13

CDR3 protein: ASSSLRAPKSPLH
clone size: many
V gene: TRBV28
D gene: NA
CDR3 length: 13

CDR3 protein: ASSGPTGIDTQY
clone size: many
V gene: TRBV2
D gene: NA
CDR3 length: 12

CDR3 protein: ASTTPGNYGYT
clone size: NA
V gene: TRBV12-3/TRBV12-4
D gene: NA
CDR3 length: 11

CDR3 protein: ASSPQGGWESSYNEQF
clone size: many
V gene: TRBV11-1
D gene: NA
CDR3 length: 16

CDR3 protein: ASSEDRGGTSYNEQF
clone size: NA
V gene: TRBV6-4
D gene: TRBD1
CDR3 length: 15

CDR3 protein: ASSQEDREVGELF
clone size: NA
V gene: TRBV4-1
D gene: TRBD1
CDR3 length: 13

CDR3 protein: ASSSGAGTSYGYT
clone size: NA
V gene: TRBV27
D gene: NA
CDR3 length: 13

CDR3 protein: ASSQTSGKYNEQF
clone size: large
V gene: TRBV12-3/TRBV12-4
D gene: TRBD2
CDR3 length: 13

CDR3 protein: SASFRGGYGYT
clone size: few
V gene: TRBV20-1
D gene: TRBD1
CDR3 length: 11

CDR3 protein: ASSWGRGNQPQH
clone size: many
V gene: TRBV28
D gene: NA
CDR3 length: 12

CDR3 protein: SARDWAGDNEQF
clone size: few
V gene: TRBV20-1
D gene: TRBD2
CDR3 length: 12

CDR3 protein: ASSSRLAGPAGTQY
clone size: NA
V gene: TRBV5-1
D gene: TRBD2
CDR3 length: 14

CDR3 protein: SVYGQLYGYT
clone size: NA
V gene: TRBV29-1
D gene: NA
CDR3 length: 10

CDR3 protein: ASSQGAGEGTGELF
clone size: many
V gene: TRBV4-2
D gene: TRBD2
CDR3 length: 14

CDR3 protein: ASGLVFDDFSSYNEQF
clone size: NA
V gene: TRBV12-5
D gene: NA
CDR3 length: 16

CDR3 protein: SVGIQGNEQF
clone size: many
V gene: TRBV29-1
D gene: NA
CDR3 length: 10

CDR3 protein: SASLAGVPDTQY
clone size: NA
V gene: TRBV20-1
D gene: TRBD2
CDR3 length: 12

CDR3 protein: ASSDRGSYEQY
clone size: many
V gene: TRBV2
D gene: NA
CDR3 length: 11

CDR3 protein: ASSKDRSYRELF
clone size: few
V gene: TRBV11-2
D gene: TRBD1
CDR3 length: 12

CDR3 protein: ASSPRQGRGNTEAF
clone size: many
V gene: TRBV11-2
D gene: TRBD1
CDR3 length: 14

CDR3 protein: ASSFWDRGSYEQY
clone size: few
V gene: TRBV7-9
D gene: TRBD1
CDR3 length: 13

CDR3 protein: ASSRAGTYSEQF
clone size: NA
V gene: TRBV19
D gene: NA
CDR3 length: 12

CDR3 protein: ARNRDGLATSYEQY
clone size: NA
V gene: TRBV2
D gene: NA
CDR3 length: 14

CDR3 protein: SPTSGEGEQY
clone size: NA
V gene: TRBV20-1
D gene: NA
CDR3 length: 10

CDR3 protein: ASSTRSGRAYEQY
clone size: many
V gene: TRBV27
D gene: TRBD2
CDR3 length: 13

CDR3 protein: ASSSAGSGQF
clone size: many
V gene: TRBV28
D gene: NA
CDR3 length: 10

CDR3 protein: ASSFSNYNEQF
clone size: many
V gene: TRBV7-9
D gene: NA
CDR3 length: 11

CDR3 protein: AISLDLGTYEQY
clone size: NA
V gene: TRBV10-3
D gene: NA
CDR3 length: 12